These 24 T cell receptor beta chains came from one sample sequenced in a study of blood T cell repertoires in COVID-19. The repertoire was sequenced with immunoSEQ multiplex PCR; TCRdb's copy has only in-frame clones and lacks some. The profile covers 120,000 or so clones, with roughly 80% appearing a single time and over 4.5% taken by the ten largest. Sequencing used peripheral blood. Every receptor here comes from a man between 60 and 70 years old with acute or convalescent COVID-19.

The chain has TRBV24-1 and TRBJ1-5; no reliable D call. Trimming took 3 bases from V and 8 from J, leaving 13 bases between them. CDR1 and CDR2 from the germline V gene are KGHDR and SFDVKD. The CDR3 loop spans 14 amino acids. The CDR3 is CATSDPQGAEPQHF. The CDR3 DNA follows: TGTGCCACCAGTGATCCCCAAGGTGCGGAGCCCCAGCATTTT.

The chain uses TRBV18 and TRBJ1-5; 7 bases match TRBD1. Trimming took 3 bases from V and 5 from J; bases not matched to a gene: 10. Per the germline V gene, CDR1 is KGHSH and CDR2 is LQKENI. This CDR3 has 16 residues. CDR3 nucleotides: TGTGCCAGCTCACCTATCGGCAGGGGGATGGATCAGCCCCAGCATTTT. This sequence encodes CASSPIGRGMDQPQHF.

The chain carries TRBV19 and TRBJ1-5; D not resolved. Trimming shortened V by 5 bases and J by 4 bases, and 6 bases separated the two germline ends. CDR1 LNHDA and CDR2 SQIVND come from the germline V gene (reference sequence). This CDR3 is 12 amino acids long. CDR3 bases: TGTGCCAGTAGTCCCGGGAATCAGCCCCAGCATTTT. This encodes CASSPGNQPQHF.

The V call is TRBV7-2, the J call TRBJ2-7; TRBD1 matches at 7 bases. The CDR3 sequence is 15 residues long. The ends lost 5 bases at V and 6 bases at J; junction bases unmatched: 13. The germline V gene has CDR1 SGHTA and CDR2 FQGNSA. The CDR3 protein is CASSPGGAIRAEQYF. The DNA for the CDR3 is TGTGCCAGCAGCCCAGGGGGTGCCATTCGTGCCGAGCAGTACTTC.

The chain employs TRBV7-8 and TRBJ2-7; D is perhaps TRBD2 (6 bases). The CDR3 consists of 13 residues. CDR1 is SGHVS, CDR2 FQNEAQ, per germline. V gave up 1 base and J gave up 5 bases, with 9 bases separating them. The CDR3 DNA sequence: TGTGCCAGCAGCTTAGACGGGAGCAACGAGCAGTACTTC. The encoded protein is CASSLDGSNEQYF.

The chain employs TRBV24-1 and TRBJ2-1; no clear D gene. V lost 0 bases and J 8 bases, leaving 13 bases between the germline ends. The CDR3 consists of 15 residues. In germline, CDR1 is KGHDR, CDR2 SFDVKD. The CDR3 region has the DNA TGTGCCACCAGTGATTTGCGAACCGAGGTCGATGAGCAGTTCTTC. This gives the protein CATSDLRTEVDEQFF.

This clone was counted between two and nine times. The chain joins TRBV6-2 or TRBV6-3 to TRBJ2-7; 7 nucleotides line up with TRBD2. The CDR3 is made up of 16 amino acids. CDR1 is MNHEY and CDR2 is SVGEGT in the germline V gene. Trimming removed 4 bases from V and 3 bases from J; junction bases left unmatched: 12. The CDR3 DNA sequence: TGTGCCAGCAGTTCCGCCGGGGGGAATTCCGACTACGAGCAGTACTTC. Amino acid sequence: CASSSAGGNSDYEQYF.

In this sample, this clone turned up once. This chain uses TRBV9 with TRBJ2-3; the D is unclear. The CDR3 length is 12 residues. CDR1 SGDLS and CDR2 YYNGEE come from the germline V gene. V lost 0 bases and J lost 4, with 3 bases in between. Written as DNA, the CDR3 is TGTGCCAGCAGCGTAGCTGCAGATACGCAGTATTTT. Residues: CASSVAADTQYF.

The gene calls are TRBV6-4 and TRBJ2-1; 8 positions agree with TRBD2. Germline V gene data show CDR1 as MRHNA and CDR2 as SNTAGT. The CDR3 spans 16 residues. V was pared by 3 bases and J by 6 bases, with 10 bases of the junction left unmatched. Here the CDR3 reads CASSETFSGVSNEQFF. The DNA of the CDR3 is TGTGCCAGCAGTGAGACTTTTAGCGGGGTCTCCAATGAGCAGTTCTTC.

The chain couples TRBV5-1 to TRBJ1-3; D is undetermined. The V gene lost 4 bases and the J gene lost 0 bases, with 8 bases spanning the gap. Germline CDR1 SGHRS, CDR2 YFSETQ. This CDR3 has 14 residues. CDR3 sequence reads: CASSPKSSGNTIYF. Written as DNA, the CDR3 is TGCGCCAGCAGCCCCAAGAGCTCTGGAAACACCATATATTTT.

The V and J genes are TRBV4-1 and TRBJ2-1; TRBD2 might be the D (5 bases). Trimming took off 0 bases at V and 8 bases at J, with 14 bases between the two ends. The CDR3 spans 15 residues. Germline V gene lookup returns CDR1 MGHRA and CDR2 YSYEKL. The CDR3 region is CASSQDPRLRDEQFF. CDR3 bases: TGCGCCAGCAGCCAAGATCCGAGACTAAGGGATGAGCAGTTCTTC.

V is TRBV25-1 and J is TRBJ1-2, with 7 bases fitting TRBD1. V lost 4 bases to trimming and J lost 4 bases; unmatched junction nucleotides: 6. The length of the CDR3 is 14 residues. CDR1 and CDR2 (germline): MGHDK, SYGVNS. Here the CDR3 reads CASSAGTASYGYTF. The CDR3 DNA is TGTGCCAGCAGTGCCGGGACAGCGAGCTATGGCTACACCTTC.

The chain has TRBV6-5 and TRBJ2-4; D is possibly TRBD1 (6 bases). Looked up from germline, CDR1 is MNHEY and CDR2 is SVGAGI. The CDR3 loop spans 15 amino acids. V dropped 6 bases and J dropped 1 base, with 13 bases sitting between them. The CDR3: CASRRTGLAKNIQYF. CDR3 coding DNA: TGTGCCAGCAGGAGAACAGGGCTGGCCAAAAACATTCAGTACTTC.

The genes are TRBV27 and TRBJ1-2; 9 bases map to TRBD1. Germline CDR1 reads MNHEY; CDR2 reads SMNVEV (reference sequence). V lost 6 bases, J lost 8 bases, and 7 bases stayed unmatched. The CDR3 has 13 amino acids. This chain's CDR3 is CASRNRDRVGYTF. The CDR3 DNA sequence: TGTGCCAGCAGGAACCGGGACAGGGTCGGCTACACCTTC.

The CDR3 DNA reads TGTGCCAGCAGCCAATTTAGACAGGGAGGCTACACCTTC. Residues: CASSQFRQGGYTF. The chain combines TRBV14 with TRBJ1-2; 7 bases align to TRBD1. CDR1 is SGHDN and CDR2 is FVKESK in the germline V gene. V was clipped by 2 bases and J by 8 bases; unmatched bases: 5. This CDR3 has 13 amino acids. Full variable domain (remainder filled in from reference TRBV14 and TRBJ1-2): EAGVTQFPSHSVIEKGQTVTLRCDPISGHDNLYWYRRVMGKEIKFLLHFVKESKQDESGMPNNRFLAERTGGTYSTLKVQPAELEDSGVYFCASSQFRQGGYTFGSGTRLTVV.

This rearrangement joins TRBV4-1 to TRBJ1-1, with D possibly matching TRBD1 (5 bases). Germline CDR1 MGHRA, CDR2 YSYEKL. This CDR3 has 15 amino acids. Trimming took off 1 base at V and 3 bases at J, with 12 bases between the two ends. CDR3 sequence: CASSQVFQGDTEAFF. The CDR3 DNA follows: TGCGCCAGCAGCCAAGTTTTCCAGGGCGACACTGAAGCTTTCTTT.

The chain links TRBV5-1 to TRBJ2-5; 11 nucleotides line up with TRBD2. Germline V lookup: CDR1 SGHRS, CDR2 YFSETQ. The CDR3 runs to 16 residues. The V gene end was trimmed by 0 bases and the J gene end by 7 bases; junction bases not matched to a gene: 8. The CDR3: CASSLGVLAGEGTQYF. CDR3 DNA sequence: TGCGCCAGCAGCTTGGGGGTACTAGCGGGAGAGGGGACCCAGTACTTC.

The chain employs TRBV11-3 and TRBJ2-3; unclear D gene. Germline V lookup: CDR1 SGHNT, CDR2 YENEEA. Trimming pared 1 base from V and 1 base from J, leaving 9 bases between. The CDR3 has 15 residues. The CDR3 DNA follows: TGTGCCAGCAGCTTAGTGGGCTGGGGCACAGATACGCAGTATTTT. It is translated as CASSLVGWGTDTQYF.

The rearrangement joins TRBV2 to TRBJ2-3, with 9 nucleotides matching TRBD2. V lost 6 bases, J lost 4 bases, and 8 bases stayed unmatched. Germline CDR1 and CDR2: SNHLY and FYNNEI. CDR3 size: 15 residues. CDR3 sequence (DNA): TGTGCCAGCAGGGATGCGCGGGGGGGCCCAGATACGCAGTATTTT. Amino acids: CASRDARGGPDTQYF.

This clone was seen just once. This rearrangement joins TRBV2 to TRBJ2-3, with D possibly TRBD2 on 6 matching bases. Between the trimmed V and J ends, which lost 7 bases and 0 bases, there was a span of 14 bases. Germline CDR1 reads SNHLY; CDR2 reads FYNNEI. This CDR3 region has 15 residues. The CDR3 bases are TGTGCCAGCAAACGGGGGAGTACTAGCACAGATACGCAGTATTTT. Protein product: CASKRGSTSTDTQYF. Using reference TRBV2 and TRBJ2-3 for the parts outside the CDR3, the full variable domain is EPEVTQTPSHQVTQMGQEVILRCVPISNHLYFYWYRQILGQKVEFLVSFYNNEISEKSEIFDDQFSVERPDGSNFTLKIRSTKLEDSAMYFCASKRGSTSTDTQYFGPGTRLTVL.

The chain employs TRBV12-3 or TRBV12-4 and TRBJ1-1; no reliable D call. The CDR3 length is 12 residues. Trimming shortened V by 3 bases and J by 7 bases, and 9 bases separated the two germline ends. DNA for the CDR3: TGTGCCAGCAGTTTTAGACGGGTTGAAGCTTTCTTT. Protein: CASSFRRVEAFF.

This chain links TRBV30 with TRBJ1-4, with D maybe TRBD1 (5 bases). With 3 bases removed from V and 5 bases from J, the gap between germline ends came to 13 bases. CDR1 and CDR2 from the germline V gene are GTSNPN and SVGIG (reference sequence). The CDR3 runs to 14 residues. This CDR3 reads CAWRTGLLNEKLFF. For the CDR3, the DNA is TGTGCCTGGAGGACGGGACTGCTGAATGAAAAACTGTTTTTT.

The gene calls are TRBV14 and TRBJ1-1; no clear D gene. CDR3 length equals 14 residues. V was pared by 0 bases and J by 9 bases, with 14 bases between. Germline loops: CDR1 SGHDN, CDR2 FVKESK. The CDR3 DNA reads as TGTGCCAGCAGCCAAGACGTGACACCGGGAAAAGCTTTCTTT. It yields the protein CASSQDVTPGKAFF.

This clone was seen more than once but under ten times. The chain employs TRBV11-2 and TRBJ2-5; TRBD2 matches at 10 bases. CDR1 and CDR2 (germline): SGHAT, FQNNGV. The J segment lost 2 bases and the V segment lost 2 bases, leaving 5 bases of the junction unmatched. The CDR3 totals 16 residues. CDR3 region: CASSLNPSGGQETQYF. DNA of the CDR3: TGTGCCAGCAGCTTAAATCCTAGCGGGGGACAAGAGACCCAGTACTTC.